Presented here are 13 T cell receptor beta chains from one specimen sequenced in a study of T cell repertoires in cytomegalovirus infection (dated by TCRdb to the late 2010s). Sequencer: Illumina HiSeq 1500. TCRdb reanalyzed the raw reads on its own, using fastp at Q25 for trimming and MiXCR for clone calling, and kept in-frame beta chains. CDR3 protein duplicates are merged, each entry listing the most common genes and DNA. This sample comprises about 150,000 distinct CDR3 sequences, about a quarter of them detected only once. 10% to 11% of the sample belongs to the ten largest clones. Sequencing used PBMCs. The source is a human donor in good health (CMV status not recorded). Some clones in this sample may be carry-over from other donors' samples.

The chain links TRBV20-1 to TRBJ2-1, with D uncertain. Germline CDR1 DFQATT, CDR2 SNEGSKA (reference sequence). This CDR3 has 17 amino acids. Deletions cut 5 bases from V and 0 bases from J, with 20 bases between. This chain's CDR3 is CSAETWASFSSYNEQFF. The CDR3 DNA is TGCAGTGCTGAAACTTGGGCCTCTTTCAGCTCCTACAATGAGCAGTTCTTC.

The chain recombines TRBV5-6 with TRBJ1-1; 8 bases map to TRBD1. This CDR3 contains 15 residues. The germline V gene encodes CDR1 SGHDT and CDR2 YYEEEE. Trimming took 1 base from V and 5 from J; bases not matched to a gene: 7. The CDR3 reads CASSLRYRGGTEAFF. CDR3 coding DNA: TGTGCCAGCAGCTTGCGATACAGGGGGGGGACTGAAGCTTTCTTT.

The chain combines TRBV6-2 or TRBV6-3 with TRBJ2-2; no reliable D call. Germline assignment: CDR1 MNHEY and CDR2 SVGEGT. This CDR3 is 12 amino acids long. V lost 6 bases and J lost 6, with 8 bases in between. This CDR3 reads CASSQGPGELFF. The CDR3 region has the DNA TGTGCCAGCAGCCAAGGTCCCGGGGAGCTGTTTTTT.

The chain recombines TRBV28 with TRBJ2-1; D remains unclear. The CDR3 has 16 residues. Germline lookup yields CDR1 MDHEN and CDR2 SYDVKM. Trimming stripped 6 bases from V and 2 bases from J, with 17 bases between. The CDR3 DNA is TGTGCCAGCAGCTTTCGAGTTGCTGCCCCCTACAATGAGCAGTTCTTC. Translation gives CASSFRVAAPYNEQFF.

In nucleotides, the CDR3 is TGTGCCAGCAGCTCGGCCTCGGGGGGACGAGAGACCCAGTACTTC. Residues: CASSSASGGRETQYF. The chain employs TRBV7-9 and TRBJ2-5, with 7 bases identical to TRBD2. Trimming took 4 bases from V and 4 from J; bases not matched to a gene: 9. Germline values: CDR1 SEHNR, CDR2 FQNEAQ (reference sequence). The CDR3 has 15 amino acids.

The V gene is TRBV7-6, the J gene TRBJ1-3, with D unresolved. V was pared by 0 bases and J by 0 bases, with 6 bases between. The CDR3 is made up of 15 amino acids. Germline-derived CDR1 and CDR2 are SGHVS and FNYEAQ. CDR3 loop: CASSLAVSSGNTIYF. The CDR3 DNA sequence: TGTGCCAGCAGCTTAGCTGTTAGCTCTGGAAACACCATATATTTT.

In its sample, this clonotype was seen a few times. This rearrangement joins TRBV6-2 or TRBV6-3 to TRBJ2-1; 16 bases are shared with TRBD2. Per the germline V gene, CDR1 is MNHEY and CDR2 is SVGEGT. The V segment lost 5 bases and the J segment 9 bases; nucleotides outside the gene matches: 7. This CDR3 region has 16 residues. The CDR3 bases are TGTGCCAGCAGTACCTCCGGGACTAGCGGGGGGGTTGAGCAGTTCTTC. Translating gives CASSTSGTSGGVEQFF.

This rearrangement joins TRBV28 to TRBJ1-2; 8 bases agree with TRBD1. The CDR3 has 16 residues. Germline CDR1 reads MDHEN; CDR2 reads SYDVKM. V lost 8 bases, J lost 4 bases, and 15 bases stayed unmatched. The CDR3 region has the DNA TGTGCCAGCGGGACGCTAACAGGGGGTGTTGCCTATGGCTACACCTTC. Its translation: CASGTLTGGVAYGYTF.

V and J are TRBV6-5 and TRBJ2-7, with 9 positions matching TRBD1. V trimming: 6 bases; J trimming: 6 bases; junction bases outside the gene matches: 9. Germline CDR1 reads MNHEY; CDR2 reads SVGAGI. This CDR3 contains 14 residues. CDR3 in amino acids: CASRPGTGRVEQYF. The CDR3 DNA is TGTGCCAGCAGACCCGGGACAGGGAGAGTCGAGCAGTACTTC.

The sample holds a few counts of this clonotype. CDR3 amino acids: CASSPPDRVNQPQHF. CDR3 sequence (DNA): TGTGCCAGCAGTCCCCCCGACAGGGTTAACCAGCCCCAGCATTTT. The V gene is TRBV28, the J gene TRBJ1-5; 7 bases map to TRBD1. This CDR3 is 15 amino acids long. After removal of 5 bases from V and 7 bases from J, the junction contained 11 bases not matched to a gene. CDR1 and CDR2 from the germline V gene are MDHEN and SYDVKM.

This clonotype has more than one count but fewer than ten. The rearrangement uses TRBV12-3 or TRBV12-4 and TRBJ2-7; TRBD2 matches 15 bases. The trim removed 2 bases at V and 4 bases at J, leaving 3 bases unmatched. This CDR3 is built from 16 residues. As DNA, the CDR3 is TGTGCCAGCAGTTTATCGGGACTAGCGGGGGGTTACGAGCAGTACTTC. The encoded protein is CASSLSGLAGGYEQYF.

J is TRBJ1-2 and V is TRBV3-1, with 9 bases that match TRBD1. CDR3 length equals 15 residues. The junction had 6 bases not matched to a gene; V was cut back by 3 bases and J by 4 bases. Per germline, CDR1 LGHDT and CDR2 YNNKEL (reference sequence). CDR3 in amino acids: CASSHRTGAGYGYTF. The CDR3 nucleotides read TGTGCCAGCAGCCACCGGACAGGGGCCGGCTATGGCTACACCTTC.

In its sample, this clonotype was seen a few times. This rearrangement joins TRBV11-2 to TRBJ2-3, with TRBD1 matching 8 bases. Trimming removed 7 bases from V and 2 bases from J; junction bases left unmatched: 11. Germline loops: CDR1 SGHAT, CDR2 FQNNGV. This CDR3 region has 16 residues. As DNA, the CDR3 is TGTGCCAGCACCTATATGCAGACAGGGGCCACAGATACGCAGTATTTT. It yields the protein CASTYMQTGATDTQYF.